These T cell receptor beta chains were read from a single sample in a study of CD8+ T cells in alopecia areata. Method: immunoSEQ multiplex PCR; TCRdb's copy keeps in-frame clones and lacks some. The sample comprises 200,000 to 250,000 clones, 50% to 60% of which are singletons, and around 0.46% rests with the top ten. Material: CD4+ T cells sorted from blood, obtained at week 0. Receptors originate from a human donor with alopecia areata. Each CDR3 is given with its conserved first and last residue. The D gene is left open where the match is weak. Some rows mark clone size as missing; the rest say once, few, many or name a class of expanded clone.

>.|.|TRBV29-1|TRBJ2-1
TGCAGCGTGGGGAACGGCTACCTCTCCTACAATGAGCAGTTCTTC
CSVGNGYLSYNEQFF
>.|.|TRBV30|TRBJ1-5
TGTGCCTGGAGTGCCAGCTTGAATCAGCCCCAGCATTTT
CAWSASLNQPQHF
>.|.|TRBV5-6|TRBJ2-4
TGTGCCAGCAGCTTGGATGGTCTAGCCAAAAACATTCAGTACTTC
CASSLDGLAKNIQYF
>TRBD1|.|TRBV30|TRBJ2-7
TGTGCCTGGACATCCCTAGGACAGGTACCGGACGAGCAGTACTTC
CAWTSLGQVPDEQYF
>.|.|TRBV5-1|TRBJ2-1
TGCGCCAGCAGTCTCGGGTCATTTTTGGATGAGCAGTTCTTC
CASSLGSFLDEQFF
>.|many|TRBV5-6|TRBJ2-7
TGTGCCAGCAGCTTGCTGTCCTCCCCCTACGAGCAGTACTTC
CASSLLSSPYEQYF
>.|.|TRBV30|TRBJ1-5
TGTGCCTGGAGCCCCGGACCGTGGGGCAATCAGCCCCAGCATTTT
CAWSPGPWGNQPQHF
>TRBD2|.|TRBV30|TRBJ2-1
TGTGCCAGGTTAGCGGGAGGCGGTGAGCAGTTCTTC
CARLAGGGEQFF
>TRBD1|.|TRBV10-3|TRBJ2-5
TGTGCCACCCGGGACAGGGCTGAGACCCAGTACTTC
CATRDRAETQYF
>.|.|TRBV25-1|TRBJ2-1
TGTGCCAGCAGTGAATTAAGGACAGCCCTTTCCTACAATGAGCAGTTCTTC
CASSELRTALSYNEQFF
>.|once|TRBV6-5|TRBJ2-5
TGTGCCAGCAGTTCAGGGTACGGAGAGACCCAGTACTTC
CASSSGYGETQYF
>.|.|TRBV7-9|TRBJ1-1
TGTGCCAGCAGCTTAATTCAGCGAAACACTGAAGCTTTCTTT
CASSLIQRNTEAFF
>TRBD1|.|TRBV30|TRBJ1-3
TGTGCCTGGAGTGCCTGGACAGGTCGTGGAAACACCATATATTTT
CAWSAWTGRGNTIYF
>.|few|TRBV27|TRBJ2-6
TGTGCCAGCAGCCCCGTATACTCTGGGGCCAACGTCCTGACTTTC
CASSPVYSGANVLTF
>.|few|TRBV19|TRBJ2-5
TGTGCCAGTAGTATTCCGGGGGCGCGAGGAGAGACCCAGTACTTC
CASSIPGARGETQYF
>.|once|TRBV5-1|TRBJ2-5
TGCGCCAGCAGTGCGGATCGAGAGACCCAGTACTTC
CASSADRETQYF
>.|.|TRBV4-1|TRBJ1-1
TGCGCCAGCAGCCCCGGTTTGGGAAAGAACACTGAAGCTTTCTTT
CASSPGLGKNTEAFF
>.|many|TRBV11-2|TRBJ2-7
TGTGCCAGCAGCTTCCTAGGGATGGGGTACGAGCAGTACTTC
CASSFLGMGYEQYF
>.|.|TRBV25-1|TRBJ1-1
TGTGCCAGCAGTGAATACGGAGGGCGGAACACTGAAGCTTTCTTT
CASSEYGGRNTEAFF
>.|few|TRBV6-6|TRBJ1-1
TGTGCCAGCAGTCCCAACCGACAGGCTACTGAAGCTTTCTTT
CASSPNRQATEAFF
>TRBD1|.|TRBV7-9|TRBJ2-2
TGTGCCAGCAGCCCCTGGGACAGTGGGAACACCGGGGAGCTGTTTTTT
CASSPWDSGNTGELFF
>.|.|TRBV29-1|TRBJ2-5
TGCAGCACCGGAGGTGGAGGGGGCGCTGAGACCCAGTACTTC
CSTGGGGGAETQYF
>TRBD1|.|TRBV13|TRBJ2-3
TGTGCCAGCAGCTTTACAGGGGAGATTTCGGATACGCAGTATTTT
CASSFTGEISDTQYF
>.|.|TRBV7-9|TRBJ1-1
TGTGCCAGTAGTCGACAGCATCAGAACACTGAAGCTTTCTTT
CASSRQHQNTEAFF
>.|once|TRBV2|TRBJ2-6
TGTGCCAGCAGTGCGGACTTAATCTCTGGGGCCAACGTCCTGACTTTC
CASSADLISGANVLTF
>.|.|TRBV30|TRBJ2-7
TGTGCCTGGAGTCCCGGGGGTCCCCCCTACGAGCAGTACTTC
CAWSPGGPPYEQYF
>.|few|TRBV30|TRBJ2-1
TGTGCCTGGAGAGGCGGCAGCTCCTACAATGAGCAGTTCTTC
CAWRGGSSYNEQFF
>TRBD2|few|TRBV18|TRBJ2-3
TGTGCCAGCTCACCATTTCGGGAGGTGACAGATACGCAGTATTTT
CASSPFREVTDTQYF
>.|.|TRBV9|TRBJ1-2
TGTGCCAGCAGCGTAGGGAGCCCTAACTATGGCTACACCTTC
CASSVGSPNYGYTF